Shown below are 19 T cell receptor beta chains from a single sample sequenced in a study of graft-versus-host responses after intestinal transplantation (dated by TCRdb to the early 2020s). Preparation of the library involved the immunoSEQ multiplex PCR assay. The table was pulled from immuneACCESS by TCRdb, which kept in-frame rearrangements only. Such tables lose some clones; where checked, under half of the loss comes from unresolved V genes, and the rest has no known cause. The sample table records roughly 11,000 clones; over 60% of these occur just once. The ten largest clonotypes hold approximately 37% of the sample. The sequencing used PBMCs, collected about 490 days after intestinal transplant. These receptors were taken from a human patient who received an intestinal transplant, so some T cells may come from the graft donor.

V usage is TRBV28 and J usage is TRBJ1-2, with D possibly matching TRBD1 (5 bases). Germline V gives CDR1 MDHEN, CDR2 SYDVKM. The ends were cut back, 10 bases at V and 3 bases at J, with 15 bases in the middle. The CDR3 consists of 13 residues. CDR3 in DNA: TGTGCCACCCCCTCATGGGGCTACTATGGCTACACCTTC. Residues: CATPSWGYYGYTF.

This sequence joins TRBV6-6 and TRBJ2-7, with TRBD2 matching over 10 bases. Germline assignment: CDR1 MNHNY and CDR2 SVGAGI (reference sequence). Unmatched junction bases numbered 5, after V lost 6 bases and J lost 6 bases. CDR3 size: 13 residues. For the CDR3, the DNA is TGTGCCAGCAGCGCGGGACTAGCGCTCGAGCAGTACTTC. Protein product: CASSAGLALEQYF.

The rearrangement joins TRBV28 to TRBJ2-3; maybe TRBD1 (5 bases). Germline V gives CDR1 MDHEN, CDR2 SYDVKM. With 5 bases removed from V and 2 bases from J, the gap between germline ends came to 23 bases. The CDR3 spans 18 residues. This CDR3 is CASSTRRPKGLLTDTQYF. In DNA, the CDR3 is TGTGCCAGCAGTACCCGTCGACCCAAGGGGCTCCTCACAGATACGCAGTATTTT.

The gene calls are TRBV28 and TRBJ2-7, with TRBD2 as a possible D gene (5 bases). CDR3 size: 14 residues. V lost 6 bases to trimming and J lost 6 bases, with 18 bases between them. CDR1 is MDHEN, CDR2 SYDVKM, per germline. The CDR3 here is CASSPRRVRGEQYF. The DNA of the CDR3 is TGTGCCAGCAGCCCTAGACGGGTACGGGGCGAGCAGTACTTC.

The chain couples TRBV7-8 to TRBJ1-3; TRBD1 aligns across 7 bases. The junction had 1 base not matched to a gene; V was cut back by 6 bases and J by 2 bases. Looked up from germline, CDR1 is SGHVS and CDR2 is FQNEAQ. The CDR3 runs 13 residues. The CDR3 sequence is CASRGQAGNTIYF. Here the CDR3 DNA reads TGTGCCAGCAGAGGACAGGCTGGAAACACCATATATTTT.

The chain has TRBV29-1 and TRBJ1-1; tentative D call: TRBD1 (5 bases). The CDR3 loop spans 10 amino acids. Per germline, CDR1 SQVTM and CDR2 ANQGSEA. V lost 2 bases and J 10 bases, leaving 8 bases between the germline ends. CDR3 residues: CSVEWGRAFF. CDR3 nucleotide sequence: TGCAGCGTTGAATGGGGGAGAGCTTTCTTT.

This clone has more than one count but fewer than ten. The chain links TRBV11-1 to TRBJ2-7; D gene unclear. Germline V gene sequence: CDR1 SGHAT, CDR2 FQDESV (reference sequence). V was trimmed by 0 bases and J by 2 bases, leaving 11 bases between them. The CDR3 sequence is 15 residues long. This CDR3 is CASSLAYSRTYEQYF. Written as DNA, the CDR3 is TGTGCCAGCAGCTTAGCTTACAGCAGAACCTACGAGCAGTACTTC.

The chain couples TRBV10-1 to TRBJ1-1; D is unclear. CDR3 length: 14 amino acids. The germline V and J ends were trimmed by 3 bases and 8 bases, with 16 bases remaining between them. Per the germline V gene, CDR1 is WNHNN and CDR2 is SYGVQD (reference sequence). CDR3 sequence (DNA): TGCGCCAGCAGTGAATCGTCTATCGTAGTCGAAGCTTTCTTT. It specifies CASSESSIVVEAFF.

This chain links TRBV5-1 with TRBJ2-3, with D tentatively TRBD1 (6 bases). Trimming left V 1 base short and J 4 bases short, with 7 bases between. Germline V gives CDR1 SGHRS, CDR2 YFSETQ. The CDR3 runs to 13 residues. The CDR3 DNA is TGCGCCAGCAGCTTGACAGGGCCAGATACGCAGTATTTT. Encoded protein: CASSLTGPDTQYF.

The chain carries TRBV18 and TRBJ2-1; 13 bases align to TRBD2. The trim removed 4 bases at V and 2 bases at J, leaving 8 bases unmatched. This CDR3 comprises 18 residues. The germline V gene encodes CDR1 KGHSH and CDR2 LQKENI. CDR3 residues: CASSLGLAGVRAYNEQFF. CDR3 nucleotides: TGTGCCAGCTCACTCGGACTAGCGGGAGTAAGGGCCTACAATGAGCAGTTCTTC.

This clone has just a few counts. The V call is TRBV5-1, the J call TRBJ2-3, with 9 bases fitting TRBD2. The CDR3 is made up of 17 amino acids. CDR1 is SGHRS and CDR2 is YFSETQ in the germline V gene. The trim removed 6 bases at V and 0 bases at J, leaving 11 bases unmatched. The CDR3 reads CASKGVAGDTSTDTQYF. DNA for the CDR3: TGCGCCAGCAAAGGCGTAGCGGGAGACACTAGCACAGATACGCAGTATTTT.

The chain recombines TRBV6-5 with TRBJ2-7, with unresolved D. Germline V CDR1 and CDR2: MNHEY, SVGAGI. CDR3 size: 16 residues. V was shortened by 4 bases and J by 3 bases, with 19 bases between the two germline ends. CDR3 coding DNA: TGTGCCAGCAGTTCAGGACCTACCTCGCTGGGCTACGAGCAGTACTTC. This gives the protein CASSSGPTSLGYEQYF.

This clone was observed a few times. The J gene is TRBJ2-3, the V gene TRBV6-4; TRBD2 agrees at 11 bases. Germline CDR1 MRHNA, CDR2 SNTAGT. The CDR3 covers 15 residues. Trimming took 6 bases from V and 1 from J; bases not matched to a gene: 3. CDR3 in DNA: TGTGCCAGCAGCGGGACTAGCGGAGGCACAGATACGCAGTATTTT. Translation gives CASSGTSGGTDTQYF.

The V gene is TRBV6-5, the J gene TRBJ2-2, with D perhaps TRBD1 (8 bases). V was clipped by 2 bases and J by 6 bases, with 13 bases between them. The CDR3 has 15 residues. Germline loops: CDR1 MNHEY, CDR2 SVGAGI. CDR3 sequence reads: CASSYRTGRAGELFF. In DNA, the CDR3 is TGTGCCAGCAGTTACAGGACAGGGAGGGCCGGGGAGCTGTTTTTT.

This clone was seen only once. The rearrangement joins TRBV6-5 to TRBJ2-1; D is unresolved. CDR3 size: 15 residues. V lost 0 bases to trimming and J lost 0 bases, with 6 bases between them. CDR1 is MNHEY, CDR2 SVGAGI, per germline. Written as DNA, the CDR3 is TGTGCCAGCAGTTACTCTAAAAACTCCTACAATGAGCAGTTCTTC. It specifies CASSYSKNSYNEQFF.

The chain combines TRBV7-8 with TRBJ2-7, with TRBD1 as a possible D gene (6 bases). This CDR3 has 16 amino acids. V gave up 2 bases and J gave up 0 bases, with 14 bases separating them. CDR1 SGHVS and CDR2 FQNEAQ come from the germline V gene. The CDR3 bases are TGTGCCAGCAGCTTAAACCTGGGGGCGTTCTCCTACGAGCAGTACTTC. Its translation is CASSLNLGAFSYEQYF.

This chain links TRBV28 with TRBJ2-1; TRBD2 matches at 10 bases. The CDR3 runs 15 residues. With V trimmed by 5 bases and J by 2 bases, 3 bases remained unmatched. CDR1 MDHEN and CDR2 SYDVKM come from the germline V gene. DNA for the CDR3: TGTGCCAGCAGTCTACTAGCGGGGACCTACAATGAGCAGTTCTTC. Protein product: CASSLLAGTYNEQFF.

The genes are TRBV27 and TRBJ2-7; no reliable D call. The CDR3 length is 14 residues. V was cut by 0 bases and J by 3 bases, with 9 bases left in between. Per the germline V gene, CDR1 is MNHEY and CDR2 is SMNVEV (reference sequence). CDR3 amino acids: CASSLSPLIYEQYF. In DNA, the CDR3 is TGTGCCAGCAGTTTATCGCCTCTCATCTACGAGCAGTACTTC.

The V call is TRBV6-4, the J call TRBJ2-1; the match to TRBD2 covers 10 bases. This CDR3 comprises 15 residues. The trim removed 3 bases at V and 6 bases at J, leaving 5 bases unmatched. The V gene's germline CDR1 is MRHNA and CDR2 SNTAGT. Written as DNA, the CDR3 is TGTGCCAGCAGTGAACAAAGCGGGAGGGCCAATGAGCAGTTCTTC. Translation gives CASSEQSGRANEQFF.